A selection of T cell receptor beta chains follows, all from one sample in a study of T cell responses to AZD1222 COVID-19 vaccine. Using immunoSEQ multiplex PCR, the repertoire was profiled, and TCRdb retains in-frame clones only, with some absent. The table includes roughly 140,000 clones, around 90% detected once. Here the sequenced sample was peripheral blood, taken 28 days after the second AZD1222 dose. The receptors stem from an adult who received the AZD1222 COVID-19 vaccine. Both conserved end residues are trimmed from each CDR3. A D gene is named only where the DNA matches it firmly.

V: TRBV5-1
D: TRBD1
J: TRBJ2-1
CDR3: ASSWGQGASVEQF

V: TRBV20-1
D: TRBD1
J: TRBJ2-1
CDR3: SASDLQGALYNEQF

V: TRBV2
D: TRBD1
J: TRBJ2-7
CDR3: ATGPGQDSYEQY

V: TRBV9
D: .
J: TRBJ1-1
CDR3: ASSVEGGNTEAF

V: TRBV20-1
D: .
J: TRBJ2-3
CDR3: SPIHTDTQY

V: TRBV12-5
D: .
J: TRBJ1-1
CDR3: ASVKGGTEAF

V: TRBV30
D: TRBD1
J: TRBJ1-6
CDR3: AIIAAGGSPLH

V: TRBV5-1
D: TRBD2
J: TRBJ2-1
CDR3: ATRTSGSSYNEQF

V: TRBV5-4
D: .
J: TRBJ2-2
CDR3: ASSYPTGELF

V: TRBV27
D: TRBD1
J: TRBJ1-3
CDR3: ATARTGSSGNTIY

V: TRBV2
D: .
J: TRBJ1-2
CDR3: ASSEEGGSEGLRSYGYT

V: TRBV27
D: .
J: TRBJ2-3
CDR3: ASSTTYRVVDTQY

V: TRBV29-1
D: TRBD1
J: TRBJ2-7
CDR3: SVGQGWHEQY

V: TRBV5-1
D: TRBD1
J: TRBJ1-1
CDR3: ASSSDRVQTEAF

V: TRBV24-1
D: .
J: TRBJ2-5
CDR3: ATSDLIQETQY

V: TRBV19
D: .
J: TRBJ2-1
CDR3: ASSIVGGTTHEQF

V: TRBV5-1
D: .
J: TRBJ1-6
CDR3: ASSLGTENSPLH

V: TRBV27
D: .
J: TRBJ1-2
CDR3: ASSLSPGFYGYT

V: TRBV30
D: .
J: TRBJ1-2
CDR3: AWSLGDLSYGYT

V: TRBV3-1/TRBV3-2
D: .
J: TRBJ1-3
CDR3: ASSQFQGSSRGNTIY

V: TRBV5-6
D: TRBD2
J: TRBJ2-5
CDR3: ASSAGLAGGRGETQY

V: TRBV21-1
D: .
J: TRBJ2-7
CDR3: ASSKPHRDLYEQY

V: TRBV18
D: .
J: TRBJ1-5
CDR3: ASSPGGGQPQH

V: TRBV7-9
D: .
J: TRBJ2-7
CDR3: ASSLIADSYEQY

V: TRBV5-1
D: TRBD2
J: TRBJ2-1
CDR3: ASSLEGSGRREQF

V: TRBV7-8
D: .
J: TRBJ1-2
CDR3: ASSLRGPLPYGYT

V: TRBV12-5
D: .
J: TRBJ1-1
CDR3: ASGILGGGTEAF

V: TRBV11-2
D: TRBD2
J: TRBJ2-7
CDR3: ASSLGLAGGFEQY

V: TRBV18
D: .
J: TRBJ2-3
CDR3: ASSPKTGRDTQY

V: TRBV27
D: TRBD2
J: TRBJ2-7
CDR3: ASGALARSDEQY

V: TRBV7-9
D: TRBD1
J: TRBJ2-7
CDR3: ASSLGTDPREQY

V: TRBV4-1
D: .
J: TRBJ2-3
CDR3: ASRGTDTQY

V: TRBV19
D: .
J: TRBJ2-6
CDR3: ASSSTAGANVLT

V: TRBV30
D: .
J: TRBJ1-1
CDR3: AWTLGLIAEAF

V: TRBV10-1
D: TRBD2
J: TRBJ2-5
CDR3: ASSGGTSGVQETQY

V: TRBV18
D: .
J: TRBJ1-1
CDR3: ASSPPSRDTEAF

V: TRBV7-9
D: TRBD2
J: TRBJ2-6
CDR3: ASSLNLAGGSGANVLT

V: TRBV4-1
D: .
J: TRBJ1-1
CDR3: ASSQESRMNTEAF

V: TRBV14
D: .
J: TRBJ1-2
CDR3: ASSLPSGRAGYT

V: TRBV7-2
D: .
J: TRBJ1-1
CDR3: ASSLTGLENTEAF

V: TRBV21-1
D: .
J: TRBJ2-1
CDR3: ASSTRSPGGASFRGKGYEQF

V: TRBV29-1
D: .
J: TRBJ2-7
CDR3: SVEDREREYEQY

V: TRBV14
D: TRBD1
J: TRBJ2-7
CDR3: ASSSRTGALWEQY

V: TRBV18
D: .
J: TRBJ2-1
CDR3: ASSPGQDAYNEQF

V: TRBV14
D: .
J: TRBJ1-1
CDR3: ASSQATGFLTEAF

V: TRBV19
D: .
J: TRBJ2-4
CDR3: ASSQGWAAKNIQY

V: TRBV27
D: .
J: TRBJ1-3
CDR3: ASSSRFQGAGNTIY

V: TRBV7-8
D: TRBD1
J: TRBJ1-3
CDR3: ASSPAVDRVISGNTIY

V: TRBV6-5
D: TRBD1
J: TRBJ1-2
CDR3: ASSYSSGGNGYT

V: TRBV12-3/TRBV12-4
D: .
J: TRBJ1-2
CDR3: ASSFGGYGYT

V: TRBV29-1
D: TRBD2
J: TRBJ2-2
CDR3: SVTTSGRSGELF

V: TRBV4-1
D: .
J: TRBJ2-7
CDR3: ASSQDWGTGSYEQY

V: TRBV6-6
D: TRBD1
J: TRBJ1-3
CDR3: ASSRTLQGASPRGNTIY

V: TRBV14
D: .
J: TRBJ1-1
CDR3: ASSQDLGLGTEAF

V: TRBV6-2/TRBV6-3
D: .
J: TRBJ2-1
CDR3: ASSYSPRREQF

V: TRBV24-1
D: .
J: TRBJ2-3
CDR3: ATSDYEGADTQY

V: TRBV7-9
D: TRBD1
J: TRBJ1-2
CDR3: ASSRDRDGYT

V: TRBV5-1
D: .
J: TRBJ2-1
CDR3: ASSSDDPYNEQF

V: TRBV18
D: .
J: TRBJ2-7
CDR3: ASSPPAGTPRSYEQY

V: TRBV27
D: .
J: TRBJ1-6
CDR3: ASRPDFNSPLH